The 20 T cell receptor beta chains given below trace back to one sample, sequenced in a study of blood T cells in healthy people across ages (dated by TCRdb to between 2015 and 2016). Preparation of the library involved 5' RACE. A second PCR of about 7 to 12 cycles was performed with a sample-barcoded 5' primer and a J-beta primer mix. TCRdb reworked the public reads: Q25 trimming with fastp, MiXCR clone assembly, productive beta chains retained. Identical CDR3 protein sequences are pooled into one entry, listed with their most common genes and DNA. Counted in this sample were around 1,800,000 distinct CDR3 sequences; about 39% of them appeared once. Roughly 23% of the sample is taken by the ten largest. Source material: blood. These receptors came from a human donor in good health.

The V gene is TRBV6-2 or TRBV6-3, the J gene TRBJ2-7, with a weak D call TRBD2 (6 bases). Trimming took off 8 bases at V and 5 bases at J, with 16 bases between the two ends. This CDR3 is 13 amino acids long. Germline CDR1 is MNHEY and CDR2 is SVGEGT. The CDR3: CASGGGALHEQYF. The CDR3, as DNA: TGTGCCAGCGGCGGAGGGGCGCTTCACGAGCAGTACTTC.

The J gene is TRBJ1-1, the V gene TRBV18; D not certain. There are 14 residues in the CDR3. In germline, CDR1 is KGHSH, CDR2 LQKENI. V was shortened by 4 bases and J by 1 base, with 10 bases between the two germline ends. CDR3 amino acids: CASSRVLGNTEAFF. CDR3 DNA sequence: TGTGCCAGCTCACGAGTTCTCGGGAACACTGAAGCTTTCTTT.

The chain employs TRBV29-1 and TRBJ1-1; 9 bases fit TRBD1. The CDR3 is 13 residues long. V shed 7 bases, J shed 5 bases, and the junction held 8 bases outside the gene matches. Germline V gene data show CDR1 as SQVTM and CDR2 as ANQGSEA. CDR3 residues: CSGGTGIGTEAFF. The CDR3 DNA follows: TGCAGCGGCGGGACAGGGATAGGAACTGAAGCTTTCTTT.

The V gene is TRBV29-1, the J gene TRBJ1-2; a weak D match, TRBD1 (6 bases). The CDR3 covers 14 residues. V was trimmed by 4 bases and J by 6 bases, leaving 18 bases between them. Per germline, CDR1 SQVTM and CDR2 ANQGSEA. The CDR3 is CSVVKVETGDGYTF. CDR3 DNA: TGCAGCGTTGTAAAGGTTGAGACAGGAGATGGCTACACCTTC.

The rearrangement links TRBV19 to TRBJ1-2; no reliable D call. V lost 3 bases and J lost 1, with 9 bases in between. The CDR3 contains 14 residues. The germline V gene encodes CDR1 LNHDA and CDR2 SQIVND (reference sequence). For the CDR3, the DNA is TGTGCCAGTAGTATTTATGGGGTTAACTATGGCTACACCTTC. This gives the protein CASSIYGVNYGYTF.

This rearrangement joins TRBV3-1 to TRBJ1-2; D is ambiguous. This CDR3 is built from 15 residues. Germline lookup yields CDR1 LGHDT and CDR2 YNNKEL (reference sequence). V dropped 0 bases and J dropped 8 bases, with 16 bases sitting between them. The chain's CDR3 is CASSQDRDLAGGYTF. CDR3 DNA sequence: TGTGCCAGCAGCCAAGATCGGGATCTGGCGGGGGGCTACACCTTC. Full variable domain (missing parts from reference TRBV3-1 and TRBJ1-2): DTAVSQTPKYLVTQMGNDKSIKCEQNLGHDTMYWYKQDSKKFLKIMFSYNNKELIINETVPNRFSPKSPDKAHLNLHINSLELGDSAVYFCASSQDRDLAGGYTFGSGTRLTVV.

A few counts support this clonotype. V is TRBV3-1 and J is TRBJ2-7, with TRBD2 as a possible D gene (6 bases). Germline CDR1 and CDR2: LGHDT and YNNKEL (reference sequence). The CDR3 loop spans 15 amino acids. The ends were cut back, 2 bases at V and 0 bases at J, with 11 bases in the middle. The chain's CDR3 is CASSQFGGISYEQYF. The CDR3 DNA is TGTGCCAGCAGCCAATTCGGGGGTATCTCCTACGAGCAGTACTTC.

With regard to this clonotype: A read error may produce the germline difference seen at one junction end. V and J are TRBV10-3 and TRBJ1-4; D call uncertain. There are 14 residues in the CDR3. Germline V CDR1 and CDR2: ENHRY, SYGVKD. Here the CDR3 DNA reads TGTACCATCAGTGAGGAGGGCCCCCTTGAAAAACTGTTTTTT. Protein product: CTISEEGPLEKLFF.

There are a few counts of this clonotype. The rearrangement uses TRBV4-3 and TRBJ1-2; 9 bases are shared with TRBD1. The germline gives CDR1 LGHNA, CDR2 YSLEER. V shed 1 base, J shed 5 bases, and the junction held 11 bases outside the gene matches. The CDR3 sequence is 17 residues long. CDR3 coding DNA: TGCGCCAGCAGCCAAGGTCAGGGACAGGGTACAACTTATGGCTACACCTTC. Protein product: CASSQGQGQGTTYGYTF.

The V call is TRBV5-5, the J call TRBJ1-2; D gene uncertain. The V end lost 6 bases, the J end lost 5 bases, and 23 bases lay between the germline ends. The germline V gene has CDR1 SGHKS and CDR2 YYEKEE (reference sequence). The CDR3 has 16 residues. The CDR3 DNA reads as TGTGCCAGCACCGCACCGGACCCGGCCCACCTATATGGCTACACCTTC. This encodes CASTAPDPAHLYGYTF.

This chain connects TRBV7-3 to TRBJ1-5; D is undetermined. Germline V gene lookup returns CDR1 SGHTA and CDR2 FQGTGA. V shed 7 bases and J shed 2 bases, with 12 bases lying between them. CDR3 size: 14 residues. CDR3 sequence (DNA): TGTGCCAGCATCCAACGCCGGGGCAATCAGCCCCAGCATTTT. It translates to CASIQRRGNQPQHF.

The chain links TRBV7-3 to TRBJ2-1, with 9 bases that match TRBD2. This CDR3 region has 16 residues. CDR1 and CDR2 from the germline V gene are SGHTA and FQGTGA. V gave up 1 base and J gave up 10 bases; unmatched junction bases: 11. In DNA form, the CDR3 reads TGTGCCAGCAGCTTAATGGGCGGCGGGGGGGCAAGGGAGCAGTTCTTC. Protein sequence: CASSLMGGGGAREQFF.

The chain employs TRBV7-6 and TRBJ2-6; 10 bases line up with TRBD2. Near its end, the DNA agrees better with TRBJ2-7, so the J call may be wrong. This CDR3 contains 15 residues. Germline V gene data show CDR1 as SGHVS and CDR2 as FNYEAQ. DNA for the CDR3: TGTGCCAGCAGCACGCAAAGCGGGGGGGCCTACGAGCAGTACTTC. It encodes CASSTQSGGAYEQYF.

This clonotype has a single count. V and J are TRBV20-1 and TRBJ1-1; D not resolved. CDR1 DFQATT and CDR2 SNEGSKA come from the germline V gene (reference sequence). The CDR3 sequence is 12 residues long. Trimming removed 1 base at V and 8 bases at J, with 11 bases between. CDR3 protein: CSARGTYPEAFF. In nucleotides, the CDR3 is TGCAGTGCTAGAGGAACCTACCCCGAAGCTTTCTTT.

This clonotype was detected only once. This rearrangement joins TRBV28 to TRBJ2-2; 7 nucleotides line up with TRBD1. The CDR3 contains 14 residues. Unmatched junction bases numbered 8, after V lost 5 bases and J lost 8 bases. Germline CDR1 and CDR2: MDHEN and SYDVKM. CDR3 in amino acids: CASSTDRVYGELFF. In DNA, the CDR3 is TGTGCCAGCAGTACAGACAGGGTCTATGGGGAGCTGTTTTTT.

This sequence joins TRBV2 and TRBJ1-2, with 8 bases matching TRBD1. The length of the CDR3 is 17 residues. CDR1 is SNHLY and CDR2 is FYNNEI in the germline V gene. V shed 9 bases, J shed 2 bases, and the junction held 17 bases outside the gene matches. In nucleotides, the CDR3 is TGTGCCAGAGCCCCGTCTAGTTGGACAGGGCCCAACTATGGCTACACCTTC. It translates to CARAPSSWTGPNYGYTF.

This clonotype was found a few times. The CDR3 sequence is CASSQDWAGGELFF. DNA for the CDR3: TGCGCCAGCAGCCAAGATTGGGCGGGCGGGGAACTGTTTTTT. The chain combines TRBV4-3 with TRBJ1-4, with unresolved D. CDR1 is LGHNA and CDR2 is YSLEER in the germline V gene. The CDR3 is made up of 14 amino acids. With 0 bases removed from V and 12 bases from J, the gap between germline ends came to 14 bases.

The V gene is TRBV5-1, the J gene TRBJ1-6, with D possibly TRBD1 on 5 matching bases. The V and J ends lost 4 bases and 8 bases respectively, with 19 bases between them. This CDR3 comprises 16 residues. The germline CDR1 and CDR2 sequences are SGHRS and YFSETQ. The CDR3 DNA follows: TGCGCCAGCAGCCCCTTAACGGGGCATACTGATTCACCCCTCCACTTT. Its protein is CASSPLTGHTDSPLHF.

This clonotype has more than one count but fewer than ten. J is TRBJ1-2 and V is TRBV6-5, with a tentative D call TRBD1 (6 bases). The V gene lost 5 bases and the J gene lost 4 bases, with 11 bases spanning the gap. This CDR3 comprises 13 residues. The germline V gene has CDR1 MNHEY and CDR2 SVGAGI. The CDR3 loop reads CASSARTVYGYTF. CDR3 bases: TGTGCCAGCAGTGCCAGGACAGTCTATGGCTACACCTTC.

The chain employs TRBV28 and TRBJ2-1; 7 nucleotides line up with TRBD1. The CDR3 runs 16 residues. The V segment lost 2 bases and the J segment 6 bases; nucleotides outside the gene matches: 10. CDR1 MDHEN and CDR2 SYDVKM come from the germline V gene. In DNA, the CDR3 is TGTGCCAGCAGTTTACCCACAGGGGCTTGTGGCAATGAGCAGTTCTTC. Translation: CASSLPTGACGNEQFF.